These T cell receptor beta chains were read from a single sample in a study of T cell responses to AZD1222 COVID-19 vaccine. Sequencing used immunoSEQ multiplex PCR; TCRdb keeps in-frame clones, though not all of them. The sample holds some 120,000 clones; around 84% are singletons and the top ten take about 26%. Sequencing used peripheral blood, obtained 28 days after the second AZD1222 dose. The source of these receptors is an adult who received the AZD1222 COVID-19 vaccine. CDR3s include the opening cysteine and the closing phenylalanine or tryptophan. A D gene is named only where the DNA matches it firmly. Size is omitted from some rows. Given values are once, few, many or a class for expanded clones.

CDR3aa | CDR3nt | abundance | j_gene | d_gene | v_gene
CASSQDRGNPF | TGCGCCAGCAGCCAAGACAGGGGAAACCCCTTC | - | TRBJ1-2 | - | TRBV4-3
CASSLGISGTITDTQYF | TGCGCCAGCAGCTTGGGTATATCGGGGACAATCACAGATACGCAGTATTTT | - | TRBJ2-3 | - | TRBV5-1
CASRQGGQETQYF | TGTGCCAGCCGACAGGGGGGGCAAGAGACCCAGTACTTC | - | TRBJ2-5 | TRBD1 | TRBV12-3/TRBV12-4
CASSEWTHRAGETQYF | TGCGCCAGCAGTGAGTGGACCCACCGGGCCGGGGAGACCCAGTACTTC | - | TRBJ2-5 | - | TRBV10-2
CASRSLAENYNEQFF | TGCGCCAGTCGATCACTAGCGGAAAACTACAATGAGCAGTTCTTC | - | TRBJ2-1 | TRBD2 | TRBV5-1
CASSLAQASGNTIYF | TGCGCCAGCAGCTTGGCACAGGCGTCTGGAAACACCATATATTTT | - | TRBJ1-3 | - | TRBV5-1
CASSRRTGRREDEKLFF | TGTGCCAGTAGCCGGCGCACAGGGCGACGTGAGGATGAAAAACTGTTTTTT | - | TRBJ1-4 | - | TRBV19
CSALTGDNSPLHF | TGCAGCGCACTGACAGGGGATAATTCACCCCTCCACTTT | once | TRBJ1-6 | TRBD1 | TRBV29-1
CASSVGQSPTDTQYF | TGTGCCAGCAGCGTCGGACAATCCCCAACAGATACGCAGTATTTT | few | TRBJ2-3 | - | TRBV9
CASSLGRDSEAFF | TGTGCCAGCAGCTTAGGAAGGGACAGCGAAGCTTTCTTT | - | TRBJ1-1 | TRBD1 | TRBV11-3
CASSAGQGKLTDTQYF | TGTGCCAGCAGTGCCGGACAGGGGAAACTCACAGATACGCAGTATTTT | - | TRBJ2-3 | TRBD1 | TRBV6-1
CASSLRTDYGYTF | TGTGCCAGCAGCCTGCGGACAGACTATGGCTACACCTTC | once | TRBJ1-2 | - | TRBV14
CASSQDRGQADPSTDTQYF | TGCGCCAGCAGCCAAGATAGGGGTCAAGCGGACCCTAGCACAGATACGCAGTATTTT | once | TRBJ2-3 | - | TRBV4-1
CASSLGRHASNTEAFF | TGTGCCAGCAGCTTAGGCCGACATGCCTCAAACACTGAAGCTTTCTTT | - | TRBJ1-1 | - | TRBV11-2
CAWGPGRDYGISPLHF | TGTGCCTGGGGACCCGGACGGGATTACGGAATTTCACCCCTCCACTTT | - | TRBJ1-6 | - | TRBV30
CASSLRWGNTEAFF | TGTGCCAGCAGCCTCAGATGGGGGAACACTGAAGCTTTCTTT | - | TRBJ1-1 | - | TRBV6-6
CATSRESPGRYQPQHF | TGTGCCACCAGCAGAGAATCTCCTGGGCGATATCAGCCCCAGCATTTT | - | TRBJ1-5 | - | TRBV15
CSVPSWGTGRLDGYTF | TGCAGCGTCCCCAGTTGGGGGACAGGGAGGTTGGATGGCTACACCTTC | - | TRBJ1-2 | TRBD1 | TRBV29-1
CASSPGTSAGETQYF | TGCGCCAGCAGCCCCGGGACTAGTGCGGGAGAGACCCAGTACTTC | - | TRBJ2-5 | TRBD2 | TRBV5-1
CASSLAGGGNSYEQYF | TGCGCCAGCAGCTTGGCCGGTGGGGGCAACTCCTACGAGCAGTACTTC | - | TRBJ2-7 | - | TRBV5-1
CSVDGAYNEQFF | TGCAGCGTTGATGGGGCCTACAATGAGCAGTTCTTC | - | TRBJ2-1 | - | TRBV29-1
CASSRGSPYNEQFF | TGTGCCAGCAGCAGGGGAAGCCCCTACAATGAGCAGTTCTTC | once | TRBJ2-1 | - | TRBV6-5
CASSPKLQPFF | TGTGCCAGCAGTCCGAAACTACAGCCTTTCTTT | - | TRBJ1-1 | - | TRBV12-3/TRBV12-4
CASSQFPVETQYF | TGCGCCAGCAGCCAATTCCCGGTTGAGACCCAGTACTTC | - | TRBJ2-5 | - | TRBV4-1
CASSRFSGLESGELFF | TGTGCCAGCTCTCGATTTAGCGGGCTAGAGTCCGGGGAGCTGTTTTTT | - | TRBJ2-2 | TRBD2 | TRBV18
CASSLRPSQGAPEQYF | TGTGCCAGCAGCTTAAGACCGAGTCAGGGGGCGCCTGAGCAGTACTTC | - | TRBJ2-7 | TRBD1 | TRBV7-2
CASSLGGAGRQPQHF | TGTGCCAGCAGCTTAGGGGGCGCAGGGCGTCAGCCCCAGCATTTT | - | TRBJ1-5 | - | TRBV11-2
CASSLEATILNEQYF | TGTGCCAGCAGCTTGGAAGCTACTATACTTAACGAGCAGTACTTC | - | TRBJ2-7 | - | TRBV7-2
CASSLEAGLNYGYTF | TGTGCCAGCAGCTTGGAGGCAGGTCTTAACTATGGCTACACCTTC | - | TRBJ1-2 | - | TRBV5-4